This T cell receptor beta chain was sequenced during a study of T-cell reconstitution after alpha-beta-depleted transplantation in children. The TCRbeta library incorporated unique molecular identifiers. TCRdb itself ran the PCR reads through MiXCR, one entry per CDR3 protein. Of roughly 24,000 distinct CDR3 sequences in the sample, about a tenth were seen once. Germline V gene sequence: CDR1 MNHEY, CDR2 SVGEGT. This CDR3 has 14 residues. Trimming removed 7 bases from V and 7 bases from J, with 17 bases in between. This clonotype was detected ten times or more. The sample consisted of PBMCs from the stem cell graft donor, taken from the stem cell graft. The chain combines TRBV6-2 or TRBV6-3 with TRBJ1-5, with no clear D. The origin of this receptor is a human donor who donated a stem cell graft to a child with chronic granulomatous disease. The CDR3 region has the DNA TGTGCCAGCACTTCGCCCCCCCGGTTCCAGCCCCAGCATTTT. It translates to CASTSPPRFQPQHF.